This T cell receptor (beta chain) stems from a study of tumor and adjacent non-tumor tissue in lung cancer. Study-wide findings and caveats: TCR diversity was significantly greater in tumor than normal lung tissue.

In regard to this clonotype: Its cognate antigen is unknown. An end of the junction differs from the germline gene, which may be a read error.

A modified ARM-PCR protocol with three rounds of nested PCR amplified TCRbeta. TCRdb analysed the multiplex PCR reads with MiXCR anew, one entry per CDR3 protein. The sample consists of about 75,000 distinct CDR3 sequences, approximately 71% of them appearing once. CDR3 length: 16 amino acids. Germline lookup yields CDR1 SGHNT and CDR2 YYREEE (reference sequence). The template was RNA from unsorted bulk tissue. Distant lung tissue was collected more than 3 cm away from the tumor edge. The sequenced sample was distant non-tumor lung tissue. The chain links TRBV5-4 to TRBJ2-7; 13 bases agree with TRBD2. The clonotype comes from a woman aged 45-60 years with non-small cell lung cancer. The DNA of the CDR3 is TGTGCCAGCAACTCAGGACTAGCGGGAGTGTTCAGCGAGCGGTACTTC. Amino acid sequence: CASNSGLAGVFSERYF.